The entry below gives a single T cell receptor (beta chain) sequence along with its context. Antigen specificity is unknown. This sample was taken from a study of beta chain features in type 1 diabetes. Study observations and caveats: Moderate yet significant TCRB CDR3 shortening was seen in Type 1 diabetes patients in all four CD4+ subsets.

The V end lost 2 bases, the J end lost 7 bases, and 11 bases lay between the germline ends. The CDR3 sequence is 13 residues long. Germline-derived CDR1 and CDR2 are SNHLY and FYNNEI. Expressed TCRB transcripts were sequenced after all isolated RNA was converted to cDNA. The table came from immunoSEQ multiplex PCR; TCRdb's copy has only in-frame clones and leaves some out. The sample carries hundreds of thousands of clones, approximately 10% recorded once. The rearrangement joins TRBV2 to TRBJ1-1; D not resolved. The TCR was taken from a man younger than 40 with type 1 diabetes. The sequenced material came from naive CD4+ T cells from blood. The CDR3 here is CASSESRRVEAFF. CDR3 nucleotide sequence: TGTGCCAGCAGTGAATCTCGACGGGTTGAAGCTTTCTTT.